The 12 T cell receptor beta chains given below trace back to one sample, sequenced in a study of glioma-infiltrating T cells. TCR alpha and beta CDR3 regions were amplified from RNA using iRepertoire nested multiplex PCR. Each CDR3 protein is one row after TCRdb ran MiXCR on the multiplex PCR reads. The sample has about 400,000 distinct CDR3 sequences; 41% are singletons. The sample consisted of glioma tissue, nonneoplastic brain tissue, or PBMCs (not recorded which). Source of these receptors: a human donor with low-grade glioma or glioblastoma, undergoing nonglioma brain surgery, or in good health (not recorded which).

This clonotype was counted between two and nine times. V and J are TRBV28 and TRBJ2-1, with D perhaps matching TRBD2 (6 bases). V dropped 5 bases and J dropped 8 bases, with 19 bases sitting between them. This CDR3 has 15 residues. CDR1 is MDHEN, CDR2 SYDVKM, per germline. CDR3 sequence reads: CASSRRDSQNDEQFF. CDR3 nucleotide sequence: TGTGCCAGCAGTCGCCGGGACTCACAAAACGATGAGCAGTTCTTC.

J is TRBJ2-7 and V is TRBV28; either TRBD1 or TRBD2 may supply D (6 bases each). The CDR3 consists of 13 residues. The V end was cut by 6 bases, the J end by 3 bases, with 12 bases between. Germline V gene lookup returns CDR1 MDHEN and CDR2 SYDVKM. The CDR3 nucleotides read TGTGCCAGCAGCTTTGGGGGGCTCTACGAGCAGTACTTC. Translating gives CASSFGGLYEQYF.

This clonotype has just a few counts. The chain is built from TRBV20-1 and TRBJ1-5; D gene ambiguous. V lost 1 base, J lost 4 bases, and 14 bases lay in between. The length of the CDR3 is 15 residues. The V gene's germline CDR1 is DFQATT and CDR2 SNEGSKA (reference sequence). The CDR3, as DNA: TGCAGTGCTAGAGCCGGCCGGGTCCCGAATCAGCCCCAGCATTTT. As protein: CSARAGRVPNQPQHF.

To note about this clonotype: A single base separates this from a much larger clone, so it may be a read error. The chain links TRBV28 to TRBJ1-1; 8 bases fit TRBD1. The V gene's germline CDR1 is MDHEN and CDR2 SYDVKM. This CDR3 contains 17 residues. CDR3 in amino acids: CASSLFSQGAQNTEASF. DNA for the CDR3: TGTGCCAGCAGTTTATTTAGTCAGGGGGCGCAGAACACTGAAGCTTCCTTT.

About this clonotype: The junction shows a germline mismatch at one end, possibly a read error. This chain links TRBV27 with TRBJ2-6; maybe TRBD1 (5 bases). The CDR3 runs 15 residues. Germline CDR1 and CDR2: MNHEY and SMNVEV (reference sequence). The CDR3 DNA is TGTGCCAGCAGTTTGTCCTCATCTGGGGCCAACGTCATGACTTTC. Translated: CASSLSSSGANVMTF.

The CDR3: CASSHGGGAGPGDTEAFF. DNA of the CDR3: TGTGCCAGCAGTCATGGGGGCGGGGCGGGCCCAGGAGACACTGAAGCTTTCTTT. The chain recombines TRBV28 with TRBJ1-1; D is perhaps TRBD1 (6 bases). This CDR3 has 18 residues. Trimming left V 5 bases short and J 3 bases short, with 25 bases between. CDR1 and CDR2 (germline): MDHEN, SYDVKM.

This clonotype has ten or more counts. V usage is TRBV20-1 and J usage is TRBJ2-3; TRBD2 matches 9 bases. CDR1 is DFQATT, CDR2 SNEGSKA, per germline (reference sequence). The trim removed 1 base at V and 3 bases at J, leaving 8 bases unmatched. CDR3 length equals 16 residues. CDR3 sequence (DNA): TGCAGTGCTAGAGTCGCAGCGGGAGGTCGAACAGATACGCAGTATTTT. Its translation: CSARVAAGGRTDTQYF.

A word on this clonotype: A much larger clonotype is one base distant, so this may be a read error. V gene TRBV27 combines with J gene TRBJ1-2; possibly TRBD1 for D (5 bases). Trimming removed 5 bases at V and 9 bases at J, with 10 bases between. Germline V gives CDR1 MNHEY, CDR2 SMNVEV (reference sequence). This CDR3 has 11 amino acids. The CDR3 coding sequence is TGTGCCAGCAGTGGGACGGATTGCTACACCTTC. As protein: CASSGTDCYTF.

This clonotype was seen more than once but under ten times. The chain uses TRBV18 and TRBJ2-7, with D possibly being TRBD1 (6 bases). Looked up from germline, CDR1 is KGHSH and CDR2 is LQKENI. This CDR3 is built from 15 residues. V was pared by 0 bases and J by 0 bases, with 9 bases between. The CDR3 DNA reads as TGTGCCAGCTCACCACCGCAGGGGAGCTCCTACGAGCAGTACTTC. This translates into CASSPPQGSSYEQYF. The variable domain in full, with the rest retrieved from reference TRBV18 and TRBJ2-7, is NAGVMQNPRHLVRRRGQEARLRCSPMKGHSHVYWYRQLPEEGLKFMVYLQKENIIDESGMPKERFSAEFPKEGPSILRIQQVVRGDSAAYFCASSPPQGSSYEQYFGPGTRLTVT.

This chain joins TRBV6-6 and TRBJ2-1, with D perhaps matching TRBD1 or TRBD2 (6 bases each). The V gene lost 3 bases and the J gene lost 3 bases, with 12 bases spanning the gap. This CDR3 has 15 residues. Germline V gene lookup returns CDR1 MNHNY and CDR2 SVGAGI (reference sequence). The CDR3 nucleotides are TGTGCCAGCAGTTATAGGGGGGCTCTCTACAATGAGCAGTTCTTC. Its protein product is CASSYRGALYNEQFF.

This clonotype was seen ten or more times. The chain combines TRBV27 with TRBJ2-3; D not certain. V was trimmed by 5 bases and J by 8 bases, leaving 11 bases between them. Germline V lookup: CDR1 MNHEY, CDR2 SMNVEV (reference sequence). There are 12 residues in the CDR3. The CDR3 region has the DNA TGTGCCAGCAGTCGAAGGTTCGGTACGCAGTATTTT. It specifies CASSRRFGTQYF.

V usage is TRBV18 and J usage is TRBJ2-7; D is unresolved. This CDR3 has 14 residues. The V end was cut by 2 bases, the J end by 1 base, with 9 bases between. CDR1 is KGHSH and CDR2 is LQKENI in the germline V gene. CDR3: CASSPELYSYEQYF. CDR3 sequence (DNA): TGTGCCAGCTCACCAGAACTGTATTCCTACGAGCAGTACTTC.